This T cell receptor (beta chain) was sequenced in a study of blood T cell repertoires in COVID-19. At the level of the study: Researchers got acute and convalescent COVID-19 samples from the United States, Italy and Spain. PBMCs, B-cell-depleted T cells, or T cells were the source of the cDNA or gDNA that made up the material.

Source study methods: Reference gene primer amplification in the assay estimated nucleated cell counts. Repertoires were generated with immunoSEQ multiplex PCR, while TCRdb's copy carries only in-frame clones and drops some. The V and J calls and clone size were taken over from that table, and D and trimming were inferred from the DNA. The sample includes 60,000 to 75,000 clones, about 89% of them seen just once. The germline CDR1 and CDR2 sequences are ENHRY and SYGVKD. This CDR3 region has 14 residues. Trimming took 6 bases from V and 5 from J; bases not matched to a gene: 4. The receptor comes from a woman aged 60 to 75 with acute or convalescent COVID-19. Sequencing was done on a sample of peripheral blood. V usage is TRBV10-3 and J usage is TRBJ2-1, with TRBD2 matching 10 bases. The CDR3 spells CAIRTSGVDNEQFF. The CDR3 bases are TGTGCCATCAGAACTAGCGGGGTTGACAATGAGCAGTTCTTC.